These 28 T cell receptor beta chains were sequenced from one sample in a study of cytomegalovirus exposure and HLA in healthy donors. Researchers ran the PCR with 60 Vbeta and 13 Jbeta primers. Clones were read by immunoSEQ multiplex PCR, and TCRdb kept only the in-frame ones, dropping some. The sample lists about 140,000 clones; over 65% were seen once. Sequenced material: PBMCs. These receptor sequences come from a woman in her twenties or thirties in good health and CMV-seronegative.

This clone has just one count. The rearrangement links TRBV30 to TRBJ1-1; tentatively, D is TRBD1 (6 bases). The length of the CDR3 is 13 residues. The V and J ends lost 1 base and 8 bases respectively, with 14 bases between them. Germline loops: CDR1 GTSNPN, CDR2 SVGIG (reference sequence). The CDR3 here is CAWSDTPQGEAFF. CDR3 nucleotide sequence: TGTGCCTGGAGTGATACGCCTCAGGGGGAAGCTTTCTTT.

V and J are TRBV5-1 and TRBJ1-1; TRBD1 agrees at 10 bases. V was pared by 5 bases and J by 6 bases, with 10 bases of the junction left unmatched. CDR1 is SGHRS, CDR2 YFSETQ, per germline. The CDR3 has 15 residues. DNA for the CDR3: TGCGCCAGCAGGCAGGACAGGGGGGGGTTCGCTGAAGCTTTCTTT. Translated: CASRQDRGGFAEAFF.

CDR3 in DNA: TGTGCCAGCTCCAGGGACAGGACTGCCTACTACGAGCAGTACGTC. Translated, it gives CASSRDRTAYYEQYV. This chain joins TRBV6-5 and TRBJ2-7, with 8 bases that match TRBD1. The J segment lost 3 bases and the V segment lost 8 bases, leaving 12 bases of the junction unmatched. The CDR3 runs 15 residues. Germline V lookup: CDR1 MNHEY, CDR2 SVGAGI.

The V and J genes are TRBV18 and TRBJ2-1; possible D gene TRBD2, 5 bases. The CDR3 spans 17 residues. Trimming cost V 3 bases and J 6 bases, with 21 bases left between them. CDR1 and CDR2 from the germline V gene are KGHSH and LQKENI. The CDR3 here is CASSPTAKRADFNEQFF. The CDR3 DNA sequence: TGTGCCAGCTCACCGACCGCTAAAAGAGCGGACTTCAATGAGCAGTTCTTC.

This rearrangement joins TRBV10-3 to TRBJ1-2; 11 bases align to TRBD1. J lost 9 bases, V lost 3 bases, and 6 bases had no gene match. Germline CDR1 and CDR2: ENHRY and SYGVKD. This CDR3 is 14 amino acids long. The CDR3 DNA is TGTGCCATCAGTGAAGGACAGGGGGCAAAGAGCTACACCTTC. It specifies CAISEGQGAKSYTF.

This chain links TRBV18 with TRBJ1-6; D gene uncertain. The length of the CDR3 is 15 residues. The germline V and J ends were trimmed by 6 bases and 7 bases, with 16 bases remaining between them. Germline CDR1 KGHSH, CDR2 LQKENI. For the CDR3, the DNA is TGTGCCAGCTCTCCTTCAATGCAGGCAAATTCACCCCTCCACTTT. As protein: CASSPSMQANSPLHF.

The J gene is TRBJ2-2, the V gene TRBV28, with unresolved D. Per germline, CDR1 MDHEN and CDR2 SYDVKM. CDR3 size: 16 residues. V was cut by 0 bases and J by 6 bases, with 14 bases left in between. The CDR3 reads CASSLWLLTRPGELFF. In nucleotides, the CDR3 is TGTGCCAGCAGTTTATGGTTATTGACGAGGCCCGGGGAGCTGTTTTTT.

The J gene is TRBJ1-2, the V gene TRBV7-8; D perhaps matches TRBD1 (5 bases). Deletions cut 2 bases from V and 1 base from J, with 14 bases between. Looked up from germline, CDR1 is SGHVS and CDR2 is FQNEAQ. The CDR3 is 16 amino acids. The CDR3 here is CASSLIGHDYNYGYTF. The CDR3 DNA is TGTGCCAGCAGCTTAATAGGACATGATTATAACTATGGCTACACCTTC.

J is TRBJ1-1 and V is TRBV5-1; no firm D call. V dropped 3 bases and J dropped 3 bases, with 15 bases sitting between them. Germline V gene data show CDR1 as SGHRS and CDR2 as YFSETQ. CDR3 size: 15 residues. CDR3 sequence (DNA): TGCGCCAGCAGCTCGAACGGCGGGGTGCACACTGAAGCTTTCTTT. Protein: CASSSNGGVHTEAFF.

Here the CDR3 DNA reads TGCGCCAGCAGATCAAGCCCGAGGGAGACCCAGTACTTC. Translating it yields CASRSSPRETQYF. V is TRBV5-1 and J is TRBJ2-5; D is unclear. Trimming pared 5 bases from V and 5 bases from J, leaving 13 bases between. The germline V gene encodes CDR1 SGHRS and CDR2 YFSETQ. This CDR3 spans 13 amino acids.

This clone was recorded only once. The CDR3 reads CASSPAEWGDYGYTF. In DNA form, the CDR3 reads TGTGCCAGCAGTCCCGCGGAATGGGGGGACTATGGCTACACCTTC. The chain is built from TRBV28 and TRBJ1-2; D possibly corresponds to TRBD1 (5 bases). Germline CDR1 reads MDHEN; CDR2 reads SYDVKM. The CDR3 is 15 amino acids. V gave up 5 bases and J gave up 3 bases, with 16 bases separating them.

V is TRBV30 and J is TRBJ2-2; no firm D call. Germline CDR1 is GTSNPN and CDR2 is SVGIG (reference sequence). V was clipped by 1 base and J by 5 bases, with 8 bases between them. The CDR3 has 13 amino acids. CDR3 sequence (DNA): TGTGCCTGGAGTGCCTCTAAGACCGGGGAGCTGTTTTTT. Residues: CAWSASKTGELFF. The entire variable domain, with the rest obtained from reference TRBV30 and TRBJ2-2, is as follows: SQTIHQWPATLVQPVGSPLSLECTVEGTSNPNLYWYRQAAGRGLQLLFYSVGIGQISSEVPQNLSASRPQDRQFILSSKKLLLSDSGFYLCAWSASKTGELFFGEGSRLTVL.

The chain is built from TRBV5-1 and TRBJ1-2; 11 positions match TRBD1. CDR3 length: 13 amino acids. V was clipped by 4 bases and J by 8 bases; unmatched bases: 4. Germline lookup yields CDR1 SGHRS and CDR2 YFSETQ. CDR3 DNA: TGCGCCAGCAGCAGGGGACAGGGGGAAGGCTACACCTTC. It codes for CASSRGQGEGYTF.

The table lists this clone with a count of one. The V call is TRBV5-4, the J call TRBJ2-3; 13 bases match TRBD2. Losses at the gene ends were 4 bases for V and 5 bases for J; bases not matched to a gene: 4. Germline loops: CDR1 SGHNT, CDR2 YYREEE (reference sequence). CDR3 length: 15 amino acids. CDR3 sequence (DNA): TGTGCCAGCAGCGGACTAGCGGGAGTGGGAGATACGCAGTATTTT. This gives the protein CASSGLAGVGDTQYF. The full variable domain, completed using reference TRBV5-4 and TRBJ2-3, is ETGVTQSPTHLIKTRGQQVTLRCSSQSGHNTVSWYQQALGQGPQFIFQYYREEENGRGNFPPRFSGLQFPNYSSELNVNALELDDSALYLCASSGLAGVGDTQYFGPGTRLTVL.

The CDR3 reads CASTQQGLVSPLHF. Written as DNA, the CDR3 is TGTGCCAGCACTCAACAGGGTTTGGTTTCACCCCTCCACTTT. This chain uses TRBV6-6 with TRBJ1-6; D is possibly TRBD1 (6 bases). Trimming pared 7 bases from V and 9 bases from J, leaving 16 bases between. This CDR3 spans 14 amino acids. Germline CDR1 reads MNHNY; CDR2 reads SVGAGI (reference sequence).

The chain carries TRBV5-8 and TRBJ1-1; 12 bases agree with TRBD1. With 0 bases clipped from V and 11 bases from J, the junction kept 8 bases outside the gene matches. The CDR3 runs 15 residues. The germline CDR1 and CDR2 sequences are SGHTS and YDEGEE. CDR3 sequence (DNA): TGTGCCAGCAGCTTGGGCGGGACAGGGGGCGATATGGCTTTCTTT. Amino acid sequence: CASSLGGTGGDMAFF.

This chain connects TRBV19 to TRBJ2-3; 9 positions match TRBD1. J was trimmed by 2 bases and V by 6 bases; bases with no gene match: 9. CDR3 length equals 16 residues. The germline V gene has CDR1 LNHDA and CDR2 SQIVND (reference sequence). CDR3 sequence reads: CASSDRGRSLTDTQYF. For the CDR3, the DNA is TGTGCCAGTAGCGACAGGGGGAGGTCACTCACAGATACGCAGTATTTT. Based on the CDR3 plus reference TRBV19 and TRBJ2-3, the full variable domain is DGGITQSPKYLFRKEGQNVTLSCEQNLNHDAMYWYRQDPGQGLRLIYYSQIVNDFQKGDIAEGYSVSREKKESFPLTVTSAQKNPTAFYLCASSDRGRSLTDTQYFGPGTRLTVL.

The V and J genes are TRBV14 and TRBJ2-1; D perhaps matches TRBD2 (6 bases). Germline V gene sequence: CDR1 SGHDN, CDR2 FVKESK. The CDR3 loop spans 17 amino acids. V dropped 4 bases and J dropped 2 bases, with 18 bases sitting between them. The CDR3 region has the DNA TGTGCCAGCAGCCTTAGGGAGCGGGCCAACGCCTACAATGAGCAGTTCTTC. It specifies CASSLRERANAYNEQFF.

V and J are TRBV5-1 and TRBJ2-6; TRBD2 is a possible D gene (6 bases). Germline V gene data show CDR1 as SGHRS and CDR2 as YFSETQ. Trimming shortened V by 6 bases and J by 4 bases, and 14 bases separated the two germline ends. The CDR3 is 15 residues long. CDR3: CASTGTSHGANVLTF. In DNA form, the CDR3 reads TGCGCCAGCACGGGGACTTCACACGGGGCCAACGTCCTGACTTTC.

The V gene is TRBV7-2, the J gene TRBJ2-4, with 14 nucleotides matching TRBD2. V shed 1 base and J 3 bases; nucleotides not matched to a gene: 8. Germline-derived CDR1 and CDR2 are SGHTA and FQGNSA. The CDR3 runs 19 residues. CDR3 sequence (DNA): TGTGCCAGCAGCTTAGGGAGACTAGCGGGGGGGATCCACAAAAACATTCAGTACTTC. Its translation is CASSLGRLAGGIHKNIQYF.

This clone has a handful of counts. This chain connects TRBV29-1 to TRBJ2-3; D uncertain. Trimming removed 2 bases from V and 3 bases from J, with 6 bases in between. The CDR3 contains 12 residues. Per the germline V gene, CDR1 is SQVTM and CDR2 is ANQGSEA. The CDR3 nucleotides are TGCAGCGTTGAATCACAAACAGATACGCAGTATTTT. Encoded protein: CSVESQTDTQYF.

This clone was counted a few times. The genes are TRBV5-8 and TRBJ2-5; D possibly corresponds to TRBD2 (6 bases). V was cut by 3 bases and J by 3 bases, with 15 bases left in between. Germline CDR1 is SGHTS and CDR2 is YDEGEE. The CDR3 contains 15 residues. CDR3 bases: TGTGCCAGCAGCTACCGGGGAGGTGCCGAAGAGACCCAGTACTTC. This encodes CASSYRGGAEETQYF.

The chain carries TRBV11-2 and TRBJ2-7; 7 bases line up with TRBD2. Germline values: CDR1 SGHAT, CDR2 FQNNGV. CDR3 length: 18 amino acids. V lost 5 bases and J lost 2; bases outside the gene matches: 18. The CDR3 DNA reads as TGTGCCAGCAGCCCCCCCGAGACTAGCCCTAACGGAACCTACGAGCAGTACTTC. Amino acid sequence: CASSPPETSPNGTYEQYF. The whole variable domain, filled in from reference TRBV11-2 and TRBJ2-7, reads EAGVAQSPRYKIIEKRQSVAFWCNPISGHATLYWYQQILGQGPKLLIQFQNNGVVDDSQLPKDRFSAERLKGVDSTLKIQPAKLEDSAVYLCASSPPETSPNGTYEQYFGPGTRLTVT.

This rearrangement joins TRBV6-5 to TRBJ2-1; 9 bases line up with TRBD1. The V segment lost 4 bases and the J segment 12 bases; nucleotides outside the gene matches: 4. In germline, CDR1 is MNHEY, CDR2 SVGAGI. CDR3 length equals 12 residues. The CDR3 loop is CASSSTGGGQFF. CDR3 bases: TGTGCCAGCAGTTCGACAGGGGGAGGGCAGTTCTTC.

The genes are TRBV7-9 and TRBJ2-7; D remains unclear. This CDR3 has 15 residues. Per germline, CDR1 SEHNR and CDR2 FQNEAQ (reference sequence). The CDR3 spells CSSSLEAGLTYEQYV. In nucleotides, the CDR3 is TGTTCCAGCAGCTTAGAGGCAGGCCTAACCTACGAGCAGTACGTC.

The table lists this clone with a few counts. V is TRBV19 and J is TRBJ2-5; 11 bases fit TRBD1. The J segment lost 5 bases and the V segment lost 6 bases, leaving 8 bases of the junction unmatched. The CDR3 loop spans 15 amino acids. The germline CDR1 and CDR2 sequences are LNHDA and SQIVND (reference sequence). The CDR3 DNA follows: TGTGCCAGTAGCCGGACAGGGGGCGAAAAGGAGACCCAGTACTTC. Translation: CASSRTGGEKETQYF.

A few counts support this clone. The gene calls are TRBV19 and TRBJ2-3, with 12 nucleotides matching TRBD2. The length of the CDR3 is 17 residues. V was pared by 1 base and J by 5 bases, with 7 bases of the junction left unmatched. Germline V gene data show CDR1 as LNHDA and CDR2 as SQIVND (reference sequence). Here the CDR3 reads CASSIVPSGRALDTQYF. DNA for the CDR3: TGTGCCAGTAGTATAGTTCCTAGCGGGAGGGCCCTAGATACGCAGTATTTT.

This clone has more than one count but fewer than ten. The chain has TRBV5-5 and TRBJ1-1, with 8 bases matching TRBD1. V lost 2 bases, J lost 7 bases, and 7 bases stayed unmatched. Germline CDR1 reads SGHKS; CDR2 reads YYEKEE (reference sequence). This CDR3 comprises 14 residues. As DNA, the CDR3 is TGTGCCAGCAGCTTATCACAGGGGGTAGGTGAAGCTTTCTTT. Its protein product is CASSLSQGVGEAFF.